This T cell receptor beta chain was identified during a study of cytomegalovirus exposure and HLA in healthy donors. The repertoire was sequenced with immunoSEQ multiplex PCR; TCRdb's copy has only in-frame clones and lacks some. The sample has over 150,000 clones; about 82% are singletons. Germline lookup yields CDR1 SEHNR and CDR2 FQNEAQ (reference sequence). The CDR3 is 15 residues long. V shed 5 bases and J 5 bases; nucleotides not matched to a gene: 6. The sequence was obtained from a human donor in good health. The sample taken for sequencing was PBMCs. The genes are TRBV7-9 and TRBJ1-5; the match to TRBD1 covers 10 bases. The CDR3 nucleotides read TGTGCCAGCAGCCCCGGGACAGGGGCGTATCAGCCCCAGCATTTT. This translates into CASSPGTGAYQPQHF.